This T cell receptor beta chain was obtained from a study of T-cell reconstitution after alpha-beta-depleted transplantation in children. The V end was cut by 3 bases, the J end by 2 bases, with 14 bases between. The CDR3 loop spans 15 amino acids. The germline gives CDR1 MNHEY, CDR2 SVGAGI. At least ten counts were recorded for this clonotype. Its antigen remains unknown. Molecular barcoding with unique molecular identifiers was used for the TCRbeta library. MiXCR, run by TCRdb on the PCR reads, gives a single entry per CDR3 protein. There are hundreds of thousands of distinct CDR3 sequences in the sample; more than 20% occur only once, and about 2.5% lies in the top ten. Findings and limits, study-wide: Counts and diversity of T cells one year after transplant came mostly from newly produced T cells. Reportedly, only several hundred clones from non-depleted graft cells drove alpha-beta T-cell counts at about two months. It was surviving recipient T cells and thymic progenitors that gave some patients high TCRbeta diversity at day 60.

The TCR comes from a girl aged 2 to 9 with Fanconi anemia, due to receive a stem cell transplant. This chain uses TRBV6-5 with TRBJ2-7, with D unresolved. Sequencing used PBMCs, obtained before TCRalphabeta/CD19-depleted stem cell transplant. CDR3 protein: CASSYSRSPPYEQYF. The CDR3, as DNA: TGTGCCAGCAGTTATTCCCGCTCCCCTCCCTACGAGCAGTACTTC.